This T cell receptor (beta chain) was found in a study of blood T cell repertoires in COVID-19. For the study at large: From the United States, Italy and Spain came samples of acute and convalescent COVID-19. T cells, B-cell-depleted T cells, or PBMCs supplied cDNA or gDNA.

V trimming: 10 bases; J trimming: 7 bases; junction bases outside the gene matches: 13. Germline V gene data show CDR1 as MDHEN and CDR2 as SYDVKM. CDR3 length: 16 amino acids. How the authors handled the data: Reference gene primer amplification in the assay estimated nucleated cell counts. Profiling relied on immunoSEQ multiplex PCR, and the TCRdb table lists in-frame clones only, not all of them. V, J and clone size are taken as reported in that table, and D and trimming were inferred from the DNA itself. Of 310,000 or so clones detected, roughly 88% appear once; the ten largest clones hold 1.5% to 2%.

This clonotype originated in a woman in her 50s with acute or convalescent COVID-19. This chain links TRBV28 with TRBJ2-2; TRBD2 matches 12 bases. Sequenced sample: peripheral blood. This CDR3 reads CATGLAGHILGGELFF. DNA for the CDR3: TGTGCCACTGGACTAGCGGGACACATACTCGGCGGGGAGCTGTTTTTT.